Listed here is a single TCR beta chain. Its specificity is not known. CDR3 size: 15 residues. Germline assignment: CDR1 MGHDK and CDR2 SYGVNS. Unmatched junction bases numbered 11, after V lost 6 bases and J lost 6 bases. The sample is drawn from a study of OX40 agonist ivuxolimab in advanced cancers. At the level of the study: Prior anti-PD-1, anti-PD-L1 or anti-CTLA-4 therapy did not bar entry, and about 40% had some. Study-level points and caveats: Patients with a partial response at 0.1-3.0 mg/kg had among the lowest clonal expansion. Mean expanded clone counts were higher in CD8+ than CD4+ T cells. Both CD4+ and CD8+ T cell populations in blood had undergone clonal expansion by week 6 at 0.1 to 3.0 mg/kg.

The repertoire was sequenced with immunoSEQ multiplex PCR; TCRdb's copy has only in-frame clones and lacks some. This sample carries some 64,000 clones, approximately 82% of them seen once, and the ten largest clones take more than 0.4%. This TCR was recovered from an adult with an advanced solid tumor such as melanoma, head and neck, liver or kidney cancer. The source material was CD4+ or CD8+ T cells sorted from blood, sampled in a trial of the OX40 agonist ivuxolimab. The chain uses TRBV25-1 and TRBJ2-7; 10 bases align to TRBD1. In DNA form, the CDR3 reads TGTGCCAGCAGGCGGCGGGACAGGGGTTATACCGAGCAGTACTTC. Encoded protein: CASRRRDRGYTEQYF.